The source of this T cell receptor (beta chain) is a study of blood T cells in healthy people across ages. The CDR3 extends over 17 amino acids. Trimming left V 5 bases short and J 2 bases short, with 21 bases between. CDR1 and CDR2 from the germline V gene are LGHNA and YNFKEQ. A J-beta primer mix and a sample-barcoded 5' primer were used in a second PCR of roughly 6 to 11 cycles. TCRdb passed the 5' RACE reads through MiXCR, listing each CDR3 protein once. The top ten clones hold roughly 24% of a sample with 1.5 million to 2 million distinct CDR3 sequences, roughly two fifths of them seen once. The TCR sequence derives from a human donor in good health. The rearrangement links TRBV4-2 to TRBJ1-1; unclear D gene. Sequencing was done on a sample of blood. CDR3 amino acids: CASSTGLNRAGNTEAFF. In DNA form, the CDR3 reads TGTGCCAGCAGCACCGGCTTGAATCGGGCAGGAAACACTGAAGCTTTCTTT.